The entry below describes one T cell receptor beta chain. Antigen specificity is unknown. This sample is part of a study of T cell repertoires in cytomegalovirus infection. Study context: Used in the study were CMV epitopes, some recently identified and HLA-C-restricted, others well-studied and HLA-B-restricted.

Germline V CDR1 and CDR2: MNHNS, SASEGT. The CDR3 has 16 amino acids. V lost 1 base to trimming and J lost 7 bases; unmatched junction nucleotides: 8. TCRdb recomputed calls from the reads with MiXCR, one row per CDR3 protein. The sample has 100,000 to 150,000 distinct CDR3 sequences; over 25% are singletons. The clonotype comes from a human donor in good health (CMV status not recorded). Some clones in this sample may be carry-over from other donors' samples. The material was CD8+ T cells from cultured PBMCs, obtained from culture after CMV antigen stimulation. The genes are TRBV6-1 and TRBJ1-4; 8 bases match TRBD1. In DNA, the CDR3 is TGTGCCAGCAGTGAAGGACCGGACAGGGCTGCTGAAAAACTGTTTTTT. Amino acid sequence: CASSEGPDRAAEKLFF.